These 16 T cell receptor beta chains came from one sample sequenced in a study of T cell responses to AZD1222 COVID-19 vaccine. Repertoires were generated with immunoSEQ multiplex PCR, while TCRdb's copy carries only in-frame clones and drops some. This table holds tens of thousands of clones, 88% found once. The sequencing here drew on peripheral blood, taken 28 days after the second AZD1222 dose. The receptor set was obtained from an adult who received the AZD1222 COVID-19 vaccine.

The chain has TRBV19 and TRBJ1-3; 8 nucleotides agree with TRBD1. This CDR3 comprises 19 residues. CDR1 is LNHDA and CDR2 is SQIVND in the germline V gene (reference sequence). Unmatched junction bases numbered 18, after V lost 4 bases and J lost 4 bases. CDR3 nucleotides: TGTGCCAGTAGTAGCGTGGGAGATTGGACAGGGAGTTTCGGAAACACCATATATTTT. Protein product: CASSSVGDWTGSFGNTIYF.

The table lists this clone with a count of one. V is TRBV19 and J is TRBJ1-2, with D perhaps TRBD1 (5 bases). Germline V CDR1 and CDR2: LNHDA, SQIVND (reference sequence). V was pared by 7 bases and J by 8 bases, with 17 bases between. This CDR3 has 13 amino acids. CDR3 region: CASKEGEWRGYTF. The CDR3 DNA reads TGTGCCAGTAAGGAAGGGGAATGGAGGGGCTACACCTTC.

The chain couples TRBV28 to TRBJ2-6, with a possible D match to TRBD2 (5 bases). CDR3 length: 20 residues. The germline V gene has CDR1 MDHEN and CDR2 SYDVKM. Trimming removed 3 bases at V and 0 bases at J, with 21 bases between. CDR3 protein: CASSFFLGASLSSGANVLTF. The CDR3 DNA sequence: TGTGCCAGCAGTTTTTTCCTTGGCGCTAGCTTGAGCTCTGGGGCCAACGTCCTGACTTTC.

Turning to this clone: A read error may produce the germline difference seen at one junction end. This chain links TRBV7-2 with TRBJ1-5, with a tentative D call TRBD1 (5 bases). CDR1 and CDR2 (germline): SGHTA, FQGNSA. The CDR3 covers 15 residues. This chain's CDR3 is CASSLAGGTNQPQHF. The CDR3 DNA is TGTGCCAGCAGCCTAGCTGGGGGGACCAATCAGCCCCAGCATTTT.

The chain's CDR3 is CASSAGTGLGTQYF. The CDR3 region has the DNA TGTGCCAGCAGCGCCGGGACAGGGTTGGGTACGCAGTATTTT. The chain links TRBV9 to TRBJ2-3; 9 nucleotides match TRBD1. The CDR3 covers 14 residues. V shed 3 bases, J shed 8 bases, and the junction held 7 bases outside the gene matches. CDR1 is SGDLS and CDR2 is YYNGEE in the germline V gene.

The CDR3 nucleotides are TGTGCCAGCAGCTTTATAGACGCCCGTTCTGGGGCCAACGTCCTGACTTTC. It encodes CASSFIDARSGANVLTF. The V and J genes are TRBV11-2 and TRBJ2-6; no firm D call. This CDR3 has 17 residues. Trimming took off 3 bases at V and 1 base at J, with 13 bases between the two ends. Germline V CDR1 and CDR2: SGHAT, FQNNGV.

The CDR3 region is CASSLASPRDPRGDTQYF. Here the CDR3 DNA reads TGTGCCAGCAGCTTAGCGAGCCCGCGGGATCCCAGGGGAGATACGCAGTATTTT. The rearrangement joins TRBV7-2 to TRBJ2-3; D may correspond to TRBD1 or TRBD2 (6 bases each). The germline V and J ends were trimmed by 0 bases and 5 bases, with 21 bases remaining between them. This CDR3 is built from 18 residues. CDR1 is SGHTA and CDR2 is FQGNSA in the germline V gene.

The chain couples TRBV25-1 to TRBJ1-6; D is perhaps TRBD1 (5 bases). This CDR3 region has 13 residues. V was clipped by 1 base and J by 7 bases, with 5 bases between them. Germline CDR1 reads MGHDK; CDR2 reads SYGVNS. In nucleotides, the CDR3 is TGTGCCAGCAGTGAATCAGGGAATTCACCCCTCCACTTT. It translates to CASSESGNSPLHF.

V and J are TRBV6-5 and TRBJ2-7; 8 bases are shared with TRBD1. The CDR3 covers 13 residues. The germline V gene encodes CDR1 MNHEY and CDR2 SVGAGI. With V trimmed by 7 bases and J by 3 bases, 5 bases remained unmatched. The CDR3 DNA reads TGTGCCAGCACCCGGACAGGGAGCTACGAGCAGTACTTC. It yields the protein CASTRTGSYEQYF.

The chain uses TRBV6-5 and TRBJ1-1, with TRBD1 as a possible D gene (5 bases). CDR3 length equals 13 residues. The V end was cut by 5 bases, the J end by 1 base, with 8 bases between. The germline V gene has CDR1 MNHEY and CDR2 SVGAGI. CDR3 protein: CASSLTGNTEAFF. The CDR3 DNA sequence: TGTGCCAGCAGTCTTACAGGGAACACTGAAGCTTTCTTT.

This rearrangement joins TRBV14 to TRBJ2-3, with TRBD1 matching 7 bases. Germline loops: CDR1 SGHDN, CDR2 FVKESK. Losses at the gene ends were 0 bases for V and 3 bases for J; bases not matched to a gene: 9. The length of the CDR3 is 17 residues. For the CDR3, the DNA is TGTGCCAGCAGCCAAGAACCGGGGACAGTTATTACAGATACGCAGTATTTT. Protein product: CASSQEPGTVITDTQYF.

CDR3: CASGDPTGLGYTF. The CDR3 bases are TGTGCTAGTGGTGACCCTACAGGGCTGGGCTACACCTTC. The genes are TRBV12-5 and TRBJ1-2, with D possibly matching TRBD1 (6 bases). This CDR3 is built from 13 residues. Trimming left V 5 bases short and J 8 bases short, with 15 bases between. Germline CDR1 LGHNT, CDR2 FRNRAP.

A word on this clone: The sample contains more than one DNA sequence encoding this CDR3. This chain uses TRBV30 with TRBJ1-5; no firm D call. The V and J ends lost 3 bases and 1 base respectively, with 7 bases between them. Germline V CDR1 and CDR2: GTSNPN, SVGIG (reference sequence). CDR3 size: 13 residues. This chain's CDR3 is CAWSPDSNQPQHF. The CDR3, as DNA: TGTGCCTGGAGCCCGGACAGCAATCAGCCCCAGCATTTT.

This sequence joins TRBV6-2 or TRBV6-3 and TRBJ2-1, with 9 nucleotides matching TRBD1. V lost 2 bases and J lost 7; bases outside the gene matches: 6. Germline assignment: CDR1 MNHEY and CDR2 SVGEGT. The CDR3 sequence is 15 residues long. CDR3 residues: CASSYDRGIINEQFF. The CDR3, as DNA: TGTGCCAGCAGTTACGACAGGGGGATTATAAATGAGCAGTTCTTC.

The chain recombines TRBV29-1 with TRBJ1-1, with D tentatively TRBD1 (6 bases). V shed 3 bases and J shed 5 bases, with 28 bases lying between them. The CDR3 covers 18 residues. Germline loops: CDR1 SQVTM, CDR2 ANQGSEA. Here the CDR3 reads CSVEGKEQGWALRTEAFF. The CDR3 DNA follows: TGCAGCGTTGAGGGTAAGGAACAGGGATGGGCCCTGAGGACTGAAGCTTTCTTT. Supplemented by reference TRBV29-1 and TRBJ1-1, the full variable domain reads SAVISQKPSRDICQRGTSLTIQCQVDSQVTMMFWYRQQPGQSLTLIATANQGSEATYESGFVIDKFPISRPNLTFSTLTVSNMSPEDSSIYLCSVEGKEQGWALRTEAFFGQGTRLTVV.

V gene TRBV19 combines with J gene TRBJ1-1; D is perhaps TRBD1 (5 bases). CDR1 is LNHDA, CDR2 SQIVND, per germline (reference sequence). CDR3 size: 15 residues. V lost 1 base, J lost 4 bases, and 13 bases lay in between. CDR3 nucleotides: TGTGCCAGTAGTATAGGGTCGCGGGGGTTCACTGAAGCTTTCTTT. Encoded protein: CASSIGSRGFTEAFF.